These 29 T cell receptor beta chains share one sample of origin, sequenced in a study of blood T cells in healthy people across ages. Through a sample-barcoded 5' primer and a J-beta primer mix, a second PCR was run for about 7 to 12 cycles. TCRdb ran MiXCR on the 5' RACE reads and lists one entry per CDR3 protein. The sample has approximately 900,000 distinct CDR3 sequences, 25% to 30% seen once; the top ten hold about 10%. These data were also reused for a study on T cells of mothers and their children.

Sequenced input: blood. These receptors were obtained from a woman aged 40 to 55 in good health.

This clonotype was found a few times. The chain employs TRBV6-5 and TRBJ2-1, with 16 bases matching TRBD2. The CDR3 loop spans 17 amino acids. V was pared by 2 bases and J by 12 bases, with 10 bases of the junction left unmatched. Germline CDR1 MNHEY, CDR2 SVGAGI. The CDR3 nucleotides read TGTGCCAGCAGTTACCAAGGGACTAGCGGGGGGGCTTCTGGGCAGTTCTTC. It is translated as CASSYQGTSGGASGQFF.

Many counts were recorded for this clonotype. The chain combines TRBV7-2 with TRBJ2-7; possibly TRBD1 for D (7 bases). This CDR3 contains 17 residues. CDR1 SGHTA and CDR2 FQGNSA come from the germline V gene. Trimming took 1 base from V and 6 from J, leaving 22 bases between them. The CDR3 bases are TGTGCCAGCAGCTTAGGGACGGGATGGGGGACAGCGGGCGAGCAGTACTTC. Translation: CASSLGTGWGTAGEQYF.

This sequence joins TRBV20-1 and TRBJ1-1, with no clear D. V shed 7 bases and J shed 0 bases, with 12 bases lying between them. The CDR3 is 13 residues long. Germline V lookup: CDR1 DFQATT, CDR2 SNEGSKA (reference sequence). CDR3 nucleotides: TGCAGTGGAGGTTTACCAATGAACACTGAAGCTTTCTTT. Its translation is CSGGLPMNTEAFF.

This clonotype was counted a few times. This chain links TRBV9 with TRBJ1-6; tentatively, D is TRBD1 (6 bases). Per germline, CDR1 SGDLS and CDR2 YYNGEE. V lost 0 bases and J 6 bases, leaving 16 bases between the germline ends. CDR3 length: 17 amino acids. The CDR3, as DNA: TGTGCCAGCAGCGTAGACCCGGACAGCGAGTTTAATTCACCCCTCCACTTT. Its translation is CASSVDPDSEFNSPLHF.

Turning to this clonotype: Germline and junction disagree at one end, which may indicate a read error. The V gene is TRBV4-1, the J gene TRBJ2-1, with TRBD2 matching over 9 bases. Germline CDR1 is MGHRA and CDR2 is YSYEKL. The CDR3 is 17 residues long. Written as DNA, the CDR3 is TGCGCCGGCAGCCAAGAAGGTAGCGGGGGAGGATACAATGAGCAGTTCTTC. Residues: CAGSQEGSGGGYNEQFF.

This clonotype was seen a single time. The J gene is TRBJ2-7, the V gene TRBV19, with 7 positions matching TRBD1. This CDR3 region has 15 residues. CDR1 is LNHDA, CDR2 SQIVND, per germline (reference sequence). V lost 7 bases and J lost 3; bases outside the gene matches: 12. The CDR3 region has the DNA TGTGCCAGTAAGGGGCCGGGACAGAGGGGCTACGAGCAGTACTTC. Translating gives CASKGPGQRGYEQYF.

This clonotype was seen at least ten times. This chain joins TRBV12-3 or TRBV12-4 and TRBJ1-2; TRBD1 matches 9 bases. The V gene end was trimmed by 7 bases and the J gene end by 6 bases; junction bases not matched to a gene: 9. This CDR3 region has 14 residues. CDR3 sequence: CASTPGTGWNGYTF. The CDR3 coding sequence is TGTGCCAGCACCCCTGGGACAGGGTGGAATGGCTACACCTTC.

This clonotype was seen many times. V usage is TRBV12-3 or TRBV12-4 and J usage is TRBJ2-1; 10 bases align to TRBD2. The J segment lost 8 bases and the V segment lost 2 bases, leaving 12 bases of the junction unmatched. This CDR3 region has 17 residues. DNA of the CDR3: TGTGCCAGCAGTTTATGGAGGGGTAGCGGGGGGAATCATGAGCAGTTCTTC. Amino acid sequence: CASSLWRGSGGNHEQFF.

This sequence joins TRBV27 and TRBJ1-1, with D maybe TRBD1 (6 bases). V gave up 2 bases and J gave up 4 bases, with 14 bases separating them. Germline assignment: CDR1 MNHEY and CDR2 SMNVEV (reference sequence). This CDR3 comprises 15 residues. CDR3 loop: CASSLEGGPGTEAFF. CDR3 sequence (DNA): TGTGCCAGCAGTTTAGAGGGGGGGCCGGGCACTGAAGCTTTCTTT.

Note on this clonotype: This may arise from a read error, as a much more abundant clone is one base away. The chain couples TRBV7-8 to TRBJ1-5, with 10 bases matching TRBD1. CDR3 length: 14 amino acids. CDR1 and CDR2 from the germline V gene are SGHVS and FQNEAQ. Here the CDR3 DNA reads TGTGCCAGCGGCTTAGCGGACAGGGGGCAGCCCCAGCATTTT. This gives the protein CASGLADRGQPQHF.

This clonotype has a count of ten or more. J is TRBJ2-1 and V is TRBV9, with 7 bases aligning to TRBD2. Per the germline V gene, CDR1 is SGDLS and CDR2 is YYNGEE. Unmatched junction bases numbered 6, after V lost 3 bases and J lost 6 bases. The CDR3 has 14 amino acids. CDR3 coding DNA: TGTGCCAGCAGCGAGACGGGACTACTCAATGAGCAGTTCTTC. Residues: CASSETGLLNEQFF.

The chain joins TRBV20-1 to TRBJ1-5, with 8 bases identical to TRBD1. Germline values: CDR1 DFQATT, CDR2 SNEGSKA (reference sequence). This CDR3 contains 14 residues. Unmatched junction bases numbered 4, after V lost 0 bases and J lost 6 bases. CDR3 in DNA: TGCAGTGCTAGAGATGAGGACAGGGTTCAGCCCCAGCATTTT. Its translation: CSARDEDRVQPQHF.

This clonotype was seen a handful of times. The chain combines TRBV6-2 or TRBV6-3 with TRBJ2-5, with 7 bases identical to TRBD2. Germline CDR1 MNHEY, CDR2 SVGEGT. V was clipped by 6 bases and J by 1 base; unmatched bases: 11. This CDR3 comprises 16 residues. DNA for the CDR3: TGTGCCAGCAGCTCCGGCGGGACTAAAGGCCAAGAGACCCAGTACTTC. This gives the protein CASSSGGTKGQETQYF.

The V call is TRBV5-1, the J call TRBJ1-1, with D unresolved. The CDR3 has 13 residues. Deletions cut 8 bases from V and 1 base from J, with 12 bases between. The V gene's germline CDR1 is SGHRS and CDR2 YFSETQ. The CDR3 reads CASAGYENTEAFF. CDR3 nucleotide sequence: TGCGCCAGTGCGGGTTACGAGAACACTGAAGCTTTCTTT.

The V call is TRBV7-3, the J call TRBJ2-5; 7 bases agree with TRBD2. The CDR3 consists of 15 residues. Germline CDR1 SGHTA, CDR2 FQGTGA. Germline trimming cut 5 bases from V and 5 bases from J; bases unmatched to any gene: 11. CDR3: CASSPIWGGRETQYF. The CDR3 bases are TGTGCCAGCAGCCCTATTTGGGGAGGGAGGGAGACCCAGTACTTC.

This clonotype appeared many times. V gene TRBV29-1 combines with J gene TRBJ1-2; D gene ambiguous. V lost 6 bases and J 7 bases, leaving 21 bases between the germline ends. The CDR3 consists of 14 residues. Germline V gene sequence: CDR1 SQVTM, CDR2 ANQGSEA. This CDR3 is CSVPGLAADSGYTF. In DNA form, the CDR3 reads TGCAGCGTCCCTGGGTTGGCAGCTGATTCTGGCTACACCTTC.

As regards this clonotype: One junction end does not reproduce the germline sequence, and a read error may be involved. This chain links TRBV9 with TRBJ1-4; TRBD1 matches 7 bases. This CDR3 is built from 18 residues. Per the germline V gene, CDR1 is SGDLS and CDR2 is YYNGEE. The CDR3 region is CASSPWGDSLRTNEKRFF. The DNA for the CDR3 is TGTGCCAGCAGCCCATGGGGGGACAGTTTGAGGACTAATGAAAAACGGTTTTTT.

This clonotype was detected only a few times. Germline and junction disagree at one end, which may indicate a read error. The DNA for the CDR3 is TGTGCCTGGAGTGTGCAGGGGATTCTTGAAAAGCTGTTTTTT. Translated: CAWSVQGILEKLFF. V is TRBV30 and J is TRBJ1-4; D may be TRBD1 (6 bases). Germline CDR1 reads GTSNPN; CDR2 reads SVGIG (reference sequence). The CDR3 totals 14 residues.

This clonotype was seen ten or more times. The gene calls are TRBV7-9 and TRBJ2-7; 8 bases map to TRBD1. Germline V lookup: CDR1 SEHNR, CDR2 FQNEAQ (reference sequence). The CDR3 covers 16 residues. The V and J ends lost 2 bases and 0 bases, in that order; junction bases with no gene match: 6. The CDR3 nucleotides are TGTGCCAGCAGCTTACCCCCCAGGGGGCTCTCCTACGAGCAGTACTTC. Translated, it gives CASSLPPRGLSYEQYF.

The sample holds a few counts of this clonotype. The chain couples TRBV20-1 to TRBJ1-6; D remains unclear. CDR1 DFQATT and CDR2 SNEGSKA come from the germline V gene (reference sequence). V was clipped by 6 bases and J by 4 bases, with 19 bases between them. The CDR3 has 16 residues. This CDR3 is CSATLMSAAYNSPLHF. The CDR3, as DNA: TGCAGTGCCACTTTAATGTCGGCAGCTTATAATTCACCCCTCCACTTT.

This clonotype showed up just a few times. The chain carries TRBV20-1 and TRBJ2-2; 10 bases agree with TRBD2. The CDR3 is 15 residues long. Trimming cost V 6 bases and J 0 bases; bases outside gene matches: 4. Germline assignment: CDR1 DFQATT and CDR2 SNEGSKA (reference sequence). The CDR3 DNA reads TGCAGTGCCCGTAGCGGGGGGACGAACACCGGGGAGCTGTTTTTT. Translation: CSARSGGTNTGELFF.

This clonotype was seen repeatedly, ten times or more. V is TRBV7-2 and J is TRBJ2-5, with 11 bases lining up with TRBD2. V lost 1 base to trimming and J lost 4 bases; unmatched junction nucleotides: 5. The CDR3 spans 16 residues. Germline V lookup: CDR1 SGHTA, CDR2 FQGNSA. The CDR3 loop reads CASSLVSGGASETQYF. The CDR3 coding sequence is TGTGCCAGCAGCTTAGTTAGCGGGGGGGCATCAGAGACCCAGTACTTC.

This clonotype was counted once. A junction boundary mismatches the germline segment, possibly from a read error. V gene TRBV20-1 combines with J gene TRBJ2-7; 11 bases agree with TRBD2. The CDR3 spans 14 residues. Looked up from germline, CDR1 is DFQATT and CDR2 is SNEGSKA (reference sequence). DNA of the CDR3: TGCAGTGCGAGGACTAGCGGGCGAACCTGCGAGCGGTACTTC. Protein: CSARTSGRTCERYF.

This clonotype came up a few times. J is TRBJ2-7 and V is TRBV20-1; 8 positions agree with TRBD1. With 0 bases clipped from V and 4 bases from J, the junction kept 8 bases outside the gene matches. The CDR3 runs 15 residues. Looked up from germline, CDR1 is DFQATT and CDR2 is SNEGSKA (reference sequence). The CDR3 region has the DNA TGCAGTGCTAGAGATCCGACAGGGGCATCGTACGAGCAGTACTTC. Its translation is CSARDPTGASYEQYF.

This clonotype showed up just a few times. The genes are TRBV18 and TRBJ2-4; the match to TRBD1 covers 9 bases. The J call is doubtful: the DNA matches TRBJ2-7 better. The CDR3 runs to 13 residues. Germline CDR1 reads KGHSH; CDR2 reads LQKENI. The CDR3 here is CASSQGQGLEQYF. CDR3 nucleotides: TGTGCCAGCTCACAGGGACAGGGCCTCGAGCAGTACTTC.

This clonotype has ten or more counts. V is TRBV28 and J is TRBJ2-7, with D perhaps TRBD1 or TRBD2 (5 bases each). Looked up from germline, CDR1 is MDHEN and CDR2 is SYDVKM. This CDR3 comprises 14 residues. V was shortened by 7 bases and J by 2 bases, with 15 bases between the two germline ends. In DNA form, the CDR3 reads TGTGCCAGCAATAACCGGGACGGGACCTACGAGCAGTACTTC. Translated, it gives CASNNRDGTYEQYF.

V usage is TRBV7-2 and J usage is TRBJ2-7; TRBD2 aligns across 10 bases. Trimming cost V 5 bases and J 5 bases; bases outside gene matches: 12. This CDR3 has 16 amino acids. CDR1 is SGHTA and CDR2 is FQGNSA in the germline V gene. The CDR3 DNA reads TGTGCCAGCAGCCCCCCCCGGCTAGCGGGAGTAGACGAGCAGTACTTC. Protein product: CASSPPRLAGVDEQYF.

A few counts support this clonotype. The V and J genes are TRBV7-9 and TRBJ2-5; D possibly corresponds to TRBD1 (6 bases). Gene TRBJ2-7 matches the end of the DNA better, so the J call may be wrong. Germline values: CDR1 SEHNR, CDR2 FQNEAQ (reference sequence). The CDR3 covers 12 residues. The CDR3 coding sequence is TGTGCCAGCAGTCAGGGGCAAGGCGAGCAGTACTTC. This codes for CASSQGQGEQYF.

Concerning this clonotype: Just one base apart from a much larger clone, this may be a read error. The chain joins TRBV28 to TRBJ2-1; D unresolved. The ends were cut back, 4 bases at V and 10 bases at J, with 26 bases in the middle. CDR1 MDHEN and CDR2 SYDVKM come from the germline V gene. This CDR3 has 17 residues. CDR3: CASSSDASSYRVYEQFF. The CDR3 nucleotides read TGTGCCAGCAGTTCCGACGCGTCATCCTACCGGGTCTACGAGCAGTTCTTC.